The TCR beta chain described here comes from a study of blood T cell repertoires in COVID-19. Data came from immunoSEQ multiplex PCR; TCRdb stores just in-frame clones and leaves some out. The sample lists 160,000 or so clones; roughly 84% were seen once. In terms of age and location, participants ranged from about 18 to 89 years and lived in about 25 US areas. The ends were cut back, 0 bases at V and 4 bases at J, with 7 bases in the middle. The CDR3 is made up of 15 amino acids. Looked up from germline, CDR1 is SNHLY and CDR2 is FYNNEI. The TCR sequence derives from a man aged 55 to 70 who had recovered from COVID-19. Sequencing input: PBMCs or T cells enriched from blood (not recorded which). This chain links TRBV2 with TRBJ1-6; D is undetermined. CDR3 DNA sequence: TGTGCCAGCAGTGAAGCGACGGGGTATAATTCACCCCTCCACTTT. Amino acid sequence: CASSEATGYNSPLHF.